The 15 T cell receptor beta chains given below trace back to one sample, sequenced in a study of blood T cell repertoires in COVID-19. The assay was immunoSEQ multiplex PCR, and TCRdb's table has in-frame clones only and misses some. The data contain about 160,000 clones, roughly 87% of them singletons. The sequenced sample consisted of PBMCs or T cells enriched from blood (not recorded which). Source of these receptors: a woman in her forties or fifties who had recovered from COVID-19.

This clone was seen more than once but under ten times. V usage is TRBV28 and J usage is TRBJ1-5; no clear D. The CDR3 consists of 16 residues. Looked up from germline, CDR1 is MDHEN and CDR2 is SYDVKM. Trimming pared 1 base from V and 0 bases from J, leaving 10 bases between. This chain's CDR3 is CASSLYVSGSNQPQHF. In DNA form, the CDR3 reads TGTGCCAGCAGTTTATATGTGTCGGGTAGCAATCAGCCCCAGCATTTT.

J is TRBJ2-1 and V is TRBV7-9, with 8 bases matching TRBD1. Germline V gene data show CDR1 as SEHNR and CDR2 as FQNEAQ (reference sequence). The CDR3 consists of 12 residues. The V gene end was trimmed by 1 base and the J gene end by 11 bases; junction bases not matched to a gene: 1. The CDR3 region is CASSLGDRKQFF. Here the CDR3 DNA reads TGTGCCAGCAGCTTAGGGGACAGGAAGCAGTTCTTC.

The chain combines TRBV5-6 with TRBJ1-1, with TRBD1 identical over 8 bases. From germline, CDR1 is SGHDT and CDR2 YYEEEE. The CDR3 is 16 amino acids. Losses at the gene ends were 0 bases for V and 5 bases for J; bases not matched to a gene: 9. In DNA form, the CDR3 reads TGTGCCAGCAGCTTGGTAAGTGCAGGGGGCAGGACTGAAGCTTTCTTT. Translation gives CASSLVSAGGRTEAFF.

The chain links TRBV19 to TRBJ1-1; tentatively, D is TRBD1 (5 bases). Trimming took 4 bases from V and 4 from J, leaving 7 bases between them. This CDR3 has 12 residues. Germline CDR1 reads LNHDA; CDR2 reads SQIVND (reference sequence). The CDR3: CASSRQFTEAFF. In nucleotides, the CDR3 is TGTGCCAGTAGTAGACAGTTCACTGAAGCTTTCTTT.

This chain connects TRBV7-6 to TRBJ1-3, with 10 bases lining up with TRBD1. V dropped 5 bases and J dropped 0; count of bases not matched to a gene: 7. The germline CDR1 and CDR2 sequences are SGHVS and FNYEAQ. The CDR3 is 17 amino acids. CDR3 sequence reads: CASSLRQGAGSGNTIYF. DNA for the CDR3: TGTGCCAGCAGCCTTCGACAGGGGGCCGGCTCTGGAAACACCATATATTTT.

This sequence joins TRBV5-4 and TRBJ2-3; a possible D gene is TRBD2 (5 bases). Trimming cost V 0 bases and J 2 bases, with 22 bases left between them. Germline CDR1 SGHNT, CDR2 YYREEE (reference sequence). There are 19 residues in the CDR3. The CDR3 region has the DNA TGTGCCAGCAGCTTGGAGGGAATCCTAGGACTCGGGAACACAGATACGCAGTATTTT. Residues: CASSLEGILGLGNTDTQYF.

V is TRBV5-1 and J is TRBJ2-1; 7 positions match TRBD2. Germline CDR1 SGHRS, CDR2 YFSETQ. V was pared by 5 bases and J by 0 bases, with 8 bases of the junction left unmatched. The CDR3 is made up of 16 amino acids. CDR3 coding DNA: TGCGCCAGCAGTCCCGAAGCGGGGAGCTCCTACAATGAGCAGTTCTTC. It yields the protein CASSPEAGSSYNEQFF.

The chain is built from TRBV18 and TRBJ1-4; 7 positions match TRBD1. The V and J ends lost 0 bases and 7 bases, in that order; junction bases with no gene match: 5. The CDR3 is made up of 15 amino acids. Germline V gene data show CDR1 as KGHSH and CDR2 as LQKENI. In DNA, the CDR3 is TGTGCCAGCTCACCACCGAACACAGGGGCTGAAAAACTGTTTTTT. Protein sequence: CASSPPNTGAEKLFF.

A few counts support this clone. The chain couples TRBV7-9 to TRBJ1-5; no reliable D call. Trimming left V 2 bases short and J 5 bases short, with 10 bases between. CDR1 and CDR2 (germline): SEHNR, FQNEAQ (reference sequence). This CDR3 is 14 amino acids long. CDR3 loop: CASSLLGGDQPQHF. The CDR3 bases are TGTGCCAGCAGCTTATTAGGAGGTGATCAGCCCCAGCATTTT.

This sequence joins TRBV29-1 and TRBJ1-5; 7 positions agree with TRBD1. V was pared by 6 bases and J by 2 bases, with 7 bases of the junction left unmatched. Germline CDR1 reads SQVTM; CDR2 reads ANQGSEA. This CDR3 contains 14 residues. The CDR3 bases are TGCAGCGTCCCACAGGGGTCGGGCAATCAGCCCCAGCATTTT. Translation: CSVPQGSGNQPQHF.

The chain is built from TRBV7-8 and TRBJ2-2; 7 bases match TRBD1. Germline CDR1 is SGHVS and CDR2 is FQNEAQ. The CDR3 has 15 amino acids. V shed 11 bases and J 0 bases; nucleotides not matched to a gene: 9. The CDR3 DNA reads TGTGCCGGATCCGGCCAGGGGGCGAACACCGGGGAGCTGTTTTTT. Protein sequence: CAGSGQGANTGELFF.

The chain combines TRBV18 with TRBJ2-1, with 7 bases lining up with TRBD1. This CDR3 has 18 residues. The ends lost 3 bases at V and 4 bases at J; junction bases unmatched: 15. Germline CDR1 and CDR2: KGHSH and LQKENI. DNA of the CDR3: TGTGCCAGCTCACCCGGATCGGGACAGAGAATTTTGTACAATGAGCAGTTCTTC. It translates to CASSPGSGQRILYNEQFF.

The chain recombines TRBV6-5 with TRBJ1-1; 8 bases fit TRBD1. Per the germline V gene, CDR1 is MNHEY and CDR2 is SVGAGI. Trimming took 6 bases from V and 3 from J; bases not matched to a gene: 6. The CDR3 runs 14 residues. DNA for the CDR3: TGTGCCAGCAGGATACAGGGGGAACACACTGAAGCTTTCTTT. Encoded protein: CASRIQGEHTEAFF.

The chain is built from TRBV3-1 (or the pseudogene TRBV3-2) and TRBJ2-5, with 8 bases lining up with TRBD2. CDR3 length equals 15 residues. CDR1 is LGHDT, CDR2 YNNKEL, per germline (reference sequence). V trimming: 3 bases; J trimming: 5 bases; junction bases outside the gene matches: 8. The CDR3 DNA is TGTGCCAGCAGCCACCCCGTTATAGCGGGGGAGACCCAGTACTTC. Amino acids: CASSHPVIAGETQYF.

The V gene is TRBV3-1 (or the pseudogene TRBV3-2), the J gene TRBJ2-7, with a weak D call TRBD2 (7 bases). V lost 7 bases and J 2 bases, leaving 15 bases between the germline ends. Germline V CDR1 and CDR2: LGHDT, YNNKEL (reference sequence). This CDR3 has 14 residues. The CDR3 region is CASNARGAAYEQYF. Here the CDR3 DNA reads TGTGCCAGCAACGCTCGGGGGGCTGCCTACGAGCAGTACTTC.